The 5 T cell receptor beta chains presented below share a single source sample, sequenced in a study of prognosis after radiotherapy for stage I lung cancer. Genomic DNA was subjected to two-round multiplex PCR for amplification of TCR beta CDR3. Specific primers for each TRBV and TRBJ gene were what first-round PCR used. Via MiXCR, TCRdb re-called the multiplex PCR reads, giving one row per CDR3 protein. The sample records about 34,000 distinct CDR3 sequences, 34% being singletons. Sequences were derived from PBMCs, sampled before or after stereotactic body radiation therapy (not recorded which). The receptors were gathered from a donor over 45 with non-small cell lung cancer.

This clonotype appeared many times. The CDR3 sequence: CASSLDLSQNQPQHF. The CDR3 DNA reads TGCGCCAGCAGCTTGGATTTAAGTCAAAATCAGCCCCAGCATTTT. The chain joins TRBV5-1 to TRBJ1-5, with D uncertain. Germline lookup yields CDR1 SGHRS and CDR2 YFSETQ. Deletions cut 0 bases from V and 4 bases from J, with 11 bases between. This CDR3 has 15 residues.

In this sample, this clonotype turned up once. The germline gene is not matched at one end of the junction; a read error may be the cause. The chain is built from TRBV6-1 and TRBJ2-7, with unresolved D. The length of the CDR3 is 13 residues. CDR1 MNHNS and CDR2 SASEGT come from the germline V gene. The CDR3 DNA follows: TGTGCCAGCAGTACCCCCCCCATCTACGAGCAGCAATTC. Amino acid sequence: CASSTPPIYEQQF.

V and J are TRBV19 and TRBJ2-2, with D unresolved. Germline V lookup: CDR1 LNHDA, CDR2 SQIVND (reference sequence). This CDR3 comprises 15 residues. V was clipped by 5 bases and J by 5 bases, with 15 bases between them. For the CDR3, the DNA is TGTGCCAGTAGTCCGGACCTCATGGGGACCGGGGAGCTGTTTTTT. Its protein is CASSPDLMGTGELFF.

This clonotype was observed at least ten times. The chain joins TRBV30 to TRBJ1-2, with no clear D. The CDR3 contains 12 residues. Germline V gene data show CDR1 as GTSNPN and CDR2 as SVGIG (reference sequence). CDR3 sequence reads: CAQRPSNYGYTF. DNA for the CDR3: TGTGCTCAGAGGCCTTCTAACTATGGCTACACCTTC.

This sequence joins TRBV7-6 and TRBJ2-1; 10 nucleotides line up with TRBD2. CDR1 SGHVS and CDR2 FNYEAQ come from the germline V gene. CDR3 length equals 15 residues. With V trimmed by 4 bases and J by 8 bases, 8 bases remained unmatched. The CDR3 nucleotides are TGTGCCAGCAGCTCGACTAGCGGGTTCGCCCATGAGCAGTTCTTC. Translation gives CASSSTSGFAHEQFF.